A single sample is the source of the 8 T cell receptor beta chains below, sequenced in a study of blood T cell repertoires in COVID-19. The method was immunoSEQ multiplex PCR; TCRdb's version includes in-frame clones alone and lacks a portion of them. The data contain roughly 100,000 clones, approximately 77% of them singletons. Sample: peripheral blood. Source of these receptors: a woman aged 80 or over with acute or convalescent COVID-19.

The genes are TRBV30 and TRBJ2-7, with TRBD2 matching over 8 bases. This CDR3 contains 14 residues. The germline V gene encodes CDR1 GTSNPN and CDR2 SVGIG (reference sequence). V shed 0 bases and J 2 bases; nucleotides not matched to a gene: 3. DNA of the CDR3: TGTGCCTGGAGTGTAGGGACTAGAGCCTACGAGCAGTACTTC. Translating it yields CAWSVGTRAYEQYF.

V is TRBV24-1 and J is TRBJ2-2, with TRBD2 matching 12 bases. Unmatched junction bases numbered 6, after V lost 4 bases and J lost 7 bases. The CDR3 runs to 16 residues. CDR1 and CDR2 from the germline V gene are KGHDR and SFDVKD. This CDR3 reads CATSDWTSGNYGELFF. The CDR3 DNA is TGTGCCACCAGTGACTGGACTAGCGGGAATTACGGGGAGCTGTTTTTT.

J is TRBJ1-1 and V is TRBV5-1; possibly TRBD1 for D (5 bases). This CDR3 spans 14 amino acids. V dropped 1 base and J dropped 6 bases, with 13 bases sitting between them. Germline CDR1 reads SGHRS; CDR2 reads YFSETQ. The CDR3 DNA sequence: TGCGCCAGCAGCTTGTTTGGGGGGACGCCTGAAGCTTTCTTT. Protein sequence: CASSLFGGTPEAFF.

The chain links TRBV4-1 to TRBJ2-3; 7 bases line up with TRBD2. CDR1 and CDR2 (germline): MGHRA, YSYEKL. V shed 2 bases and J 0 bases; nucleotides not matched to a gene: 11. This CDR3 has 18 amino acids. The CDR3 loop reads CASSQRKIGGGSTDTQYF. Here the CDR3 DNA reads TGCGCCAGCAGCCAACGCAAGATCGGGGGAGGGAGCACAGATACGCAGTATTTT.

This chain links TRBV10-1 with TRBJ1-1; D uncertain. The CDR3 is 13 residues long. V lost 2 bases to trimming and J lost 5 bases, with 9 bases between them. Germline loops: CDR1 WNHNN, CDR2 SYGVQD (reference sequence). The CDR3 bases are TGCGCCAGCAGTGAGCCGGAGGGAACTGAAGCTTTCTTT. This gives the protein CASSEPEGTEAFF.

The rearrangement joins TRBV29-1 to TRBJ2-7, with no clear D. There are 11 residues in the CDR3. The germline V and J ends were trimmed by 0 bases and 7 bases, with 7 bases remaining between them. Germline CDR1 SQVTM, CDR2 ANQGSEA. The CDR3 bases are TGCAGCGTTGAAGATTTTGCGGAGCAGTACTTC. As protein: CSVEDFAEQYF.

This chain connects TRBV5-8 to TRBJ2-7, with 7 bases aligning to TRBD1. V gave up 1 base and J gave up 2 bases; unmatched junction bases: 3. The CDR3 is made up of 14 amino acids. CDR1 and CDR2 from the germline V gene are SGHTS and YDEGEE. CDR3 sequence reads: CASSLTGAAYEQYF. DNA of the CDR3: TGTGCCAGCAGCTTGACAGGGGCGGCCTACGAGCAGTACTTC.

Notes on this clone: Germline is not matched at one junction end, which may reflect a read error. The J gene is TRBJ2-1, the V gene TRBV5-1; tentative D call: TRBD1 (5 bases). This CDR3 region has 14 residues. The V gene's germline CDR1 is SGHRS and CDR2 YFSETQ. The DNA of the CDR3 is TGCGCGAGCAAAGGGGCGAGCTCCTACAATGAGCAGTTCTTC. Translation: CASKGASSYNEQFF.